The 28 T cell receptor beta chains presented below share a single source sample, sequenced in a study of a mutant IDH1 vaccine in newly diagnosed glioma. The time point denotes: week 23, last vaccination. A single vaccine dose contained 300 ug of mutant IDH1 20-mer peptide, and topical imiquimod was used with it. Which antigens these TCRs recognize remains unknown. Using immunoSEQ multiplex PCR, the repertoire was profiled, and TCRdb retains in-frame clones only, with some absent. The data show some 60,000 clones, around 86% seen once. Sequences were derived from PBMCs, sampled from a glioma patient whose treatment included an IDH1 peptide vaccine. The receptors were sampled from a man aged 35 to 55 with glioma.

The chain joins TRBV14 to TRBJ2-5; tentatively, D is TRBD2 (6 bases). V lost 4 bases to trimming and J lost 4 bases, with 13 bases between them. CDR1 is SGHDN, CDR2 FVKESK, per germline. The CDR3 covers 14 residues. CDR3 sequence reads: CASSPRGILETQYF. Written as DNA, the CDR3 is TGTGCCAGCAGCCCACGGGGGATACTAGAGACCCAGTACTTC.

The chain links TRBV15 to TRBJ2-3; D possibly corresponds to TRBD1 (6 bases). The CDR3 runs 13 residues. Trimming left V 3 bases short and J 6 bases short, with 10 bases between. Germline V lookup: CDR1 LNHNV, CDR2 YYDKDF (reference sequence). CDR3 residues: CATSSRGSDTQYF. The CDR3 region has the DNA TGTGCCACCAGCAGCAGGGGTTCCGATACGCAGTATTTT.

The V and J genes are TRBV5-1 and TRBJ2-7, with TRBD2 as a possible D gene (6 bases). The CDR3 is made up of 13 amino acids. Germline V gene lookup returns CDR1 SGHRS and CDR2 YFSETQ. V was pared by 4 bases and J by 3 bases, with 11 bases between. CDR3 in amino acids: CASSTGLSYEQYF. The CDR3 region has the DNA TGCGCCAGCAGCACGGGACTTAGCTACGAGCAGTACTTC.

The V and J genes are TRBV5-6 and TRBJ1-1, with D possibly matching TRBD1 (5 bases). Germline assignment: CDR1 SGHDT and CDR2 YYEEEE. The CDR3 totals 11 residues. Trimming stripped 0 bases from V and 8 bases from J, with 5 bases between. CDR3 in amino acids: CASSLGQEAFF. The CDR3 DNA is TGTGCCAGCAGCTTGGGACAGGAAGCTTTCTTT.

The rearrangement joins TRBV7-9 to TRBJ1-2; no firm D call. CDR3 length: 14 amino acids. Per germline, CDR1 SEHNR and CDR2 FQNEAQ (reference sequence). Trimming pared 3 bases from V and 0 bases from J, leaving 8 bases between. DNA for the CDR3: TGTGCCAGCAGCTTCCTTCGGGCTAACTATGGCTACACCTTC. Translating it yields CASSFLRANYGYTF. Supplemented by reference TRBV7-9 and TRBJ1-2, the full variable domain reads DTGVSQNPRHKITKRGQNVTFRCDPISEHNRLYWYRQTLGQGPEFLTYFQNEAQLEKSRLLSDRFSAERPKGSFSTLEIQRTEQGDSAMYLCASSFLRANYGYTFGSGTRLTVV.

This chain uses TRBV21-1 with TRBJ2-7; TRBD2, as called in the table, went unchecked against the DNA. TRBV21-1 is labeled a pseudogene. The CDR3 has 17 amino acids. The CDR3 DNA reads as TGTGCCAGCAGCAAATGGCTAGCGGGGGGGAGCTCCTACGAGCAGTACTTC. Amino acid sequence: CASSKWLAGGSSYEQYF.

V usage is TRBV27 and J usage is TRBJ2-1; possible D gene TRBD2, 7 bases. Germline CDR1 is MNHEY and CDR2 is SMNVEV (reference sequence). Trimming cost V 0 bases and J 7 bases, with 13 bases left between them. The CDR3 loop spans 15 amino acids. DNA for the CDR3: TGTGCCAGCAGTTTATCTTGGGCGGGGGCGAATGAGCAGTTCTTC. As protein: CASSLSWAGANEQFF.

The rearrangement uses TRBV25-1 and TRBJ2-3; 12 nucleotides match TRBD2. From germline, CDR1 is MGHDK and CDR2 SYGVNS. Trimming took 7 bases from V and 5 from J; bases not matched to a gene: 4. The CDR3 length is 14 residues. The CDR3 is CASMTSGSRDTQYF. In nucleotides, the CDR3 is TGTGCCAGCATGACTAGCGGGAGTCGAGATACGCAGTATTTT. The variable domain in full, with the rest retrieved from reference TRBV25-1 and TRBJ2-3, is EADIYQTPRYLVIGTGKKITLECSQTMGHDKMYWYQQDPGMELHLIHYSYGVNSTEKGDLSSESTVSRIRTEHFPLTLESARPSHTSQYLCASMTSGSRDTQYFGPGTRLTVL.

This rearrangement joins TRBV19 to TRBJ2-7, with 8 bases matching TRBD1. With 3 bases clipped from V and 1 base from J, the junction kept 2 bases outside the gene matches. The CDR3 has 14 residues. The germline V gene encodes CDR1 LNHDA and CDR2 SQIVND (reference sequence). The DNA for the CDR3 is TGTGCCAGTAGTATTGGACAGGGTTCCTACGAGCAGTACTTC. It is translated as CASSIGQGSYEQYF.

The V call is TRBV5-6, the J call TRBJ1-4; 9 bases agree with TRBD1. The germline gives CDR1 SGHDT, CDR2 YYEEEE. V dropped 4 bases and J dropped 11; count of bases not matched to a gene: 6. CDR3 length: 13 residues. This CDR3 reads CASSPLTGGKLFF. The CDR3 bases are TGTGCCAGCAGCCCTCTGACAGGGGGGAAACTGTTTTTT.

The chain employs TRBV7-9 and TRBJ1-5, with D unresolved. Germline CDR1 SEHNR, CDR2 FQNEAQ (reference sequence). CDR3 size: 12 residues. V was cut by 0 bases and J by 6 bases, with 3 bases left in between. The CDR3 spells CASSLASQPQHF. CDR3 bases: TGTGCCAGCAGCTTAGCTAGTCAGCCCCAGCATTTT.

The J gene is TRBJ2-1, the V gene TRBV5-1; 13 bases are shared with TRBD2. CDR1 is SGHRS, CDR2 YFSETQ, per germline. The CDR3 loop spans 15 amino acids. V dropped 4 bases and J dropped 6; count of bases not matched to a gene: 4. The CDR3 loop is CASSMGTSGTNEQFF. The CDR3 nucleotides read TGCGCCAGCAGCATGGGGACTAGCGGGACCAATGAGCAGTTCTTC.

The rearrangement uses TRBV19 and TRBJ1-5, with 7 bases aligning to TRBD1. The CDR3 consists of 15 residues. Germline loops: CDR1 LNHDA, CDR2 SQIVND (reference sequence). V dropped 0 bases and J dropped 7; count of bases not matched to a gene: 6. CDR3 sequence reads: CASSIDSGGMQPQHF. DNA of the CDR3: TGTGCCAGTAGTATAGATTCAGGGGGGATGCAGCCCCAGCATTTT.

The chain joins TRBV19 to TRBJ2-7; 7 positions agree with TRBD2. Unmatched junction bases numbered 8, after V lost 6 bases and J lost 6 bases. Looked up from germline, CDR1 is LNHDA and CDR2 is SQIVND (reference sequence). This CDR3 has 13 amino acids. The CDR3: CASSHRGRVEQYF. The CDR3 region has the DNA TGTGCCAGTAGCCACCGGGGGAGGGTCGAGCAGTACTTC. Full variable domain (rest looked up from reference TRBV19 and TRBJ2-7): DGGITQSPKYLFRKEGQNVTLSCEQNLNHDAMYWYRQDPGQGLRLIYYSQIVNDFQKGDIAEGYSVSREKKESFPLTVTSAQKNPTAFYLCASSHRGRVEQYFGPGTRLTVT.

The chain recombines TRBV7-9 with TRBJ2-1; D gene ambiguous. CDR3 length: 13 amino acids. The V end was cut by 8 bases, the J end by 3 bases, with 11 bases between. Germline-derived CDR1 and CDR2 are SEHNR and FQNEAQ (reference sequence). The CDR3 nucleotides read TGTGCCAGCGTGGGGAAGGGCTACAATGAGCAGTTCTTC. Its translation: CASVGKGYNEQFF.

The CDR3 loop is CASSLRALVNYGYTF. CDR3 nucleotides: TGTGCCAGCAGCTTGAGAGCCTTAGTTAACTATGGCTACACCTTC. The chain carries TRBV5-8 and TRBJ1-2; D ambiguous. Deletions cut 1 base from V and 1 base from J, with 11 bases between. The CDR3 totals 15 residues. CDR1 SGHTS and CDR2 YDEGEE come from the germline V gene.

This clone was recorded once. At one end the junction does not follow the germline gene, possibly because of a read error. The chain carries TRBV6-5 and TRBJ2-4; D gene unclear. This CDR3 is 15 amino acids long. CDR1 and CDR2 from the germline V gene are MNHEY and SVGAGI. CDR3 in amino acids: CATSRTQVTKNIQYF. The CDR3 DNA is TGTGCCACCAGTCGGACCCAGGTGACCAAAAACATTCAGTACTTC.

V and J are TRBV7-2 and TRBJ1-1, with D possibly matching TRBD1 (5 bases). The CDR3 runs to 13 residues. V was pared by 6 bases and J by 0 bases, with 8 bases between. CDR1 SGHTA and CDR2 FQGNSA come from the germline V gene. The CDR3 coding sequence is TGTGCCAGCAGAACGGACATGAACACTGAAGCTTTCTTT. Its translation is CASRTDMNTEAFF.

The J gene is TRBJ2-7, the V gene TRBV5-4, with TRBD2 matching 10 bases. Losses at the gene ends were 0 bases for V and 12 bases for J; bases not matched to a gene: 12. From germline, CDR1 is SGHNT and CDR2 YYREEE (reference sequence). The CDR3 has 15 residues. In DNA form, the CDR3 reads TGTGCCAGCAGCTTGGCCGGTGGTAGCGGGAGGAGTAGGTACTTC. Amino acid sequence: CASSLAGGSGRSRYF. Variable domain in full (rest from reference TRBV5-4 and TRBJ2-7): ETGVTQSPTHLIKTRGQQVTLRCSSQSGHNTVSWYQQALGQGPQFIFQYYREEENGRGNFPPRFSGLQFPNYSSELNVNALELDDSALYLCASSLAGGSGRSRYFGPGTRLTVT.

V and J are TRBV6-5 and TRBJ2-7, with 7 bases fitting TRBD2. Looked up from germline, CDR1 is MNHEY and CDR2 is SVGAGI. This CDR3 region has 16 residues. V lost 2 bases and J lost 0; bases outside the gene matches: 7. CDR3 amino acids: CASSYGASGSSYEQYF. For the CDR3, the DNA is TGTGCCAGCAGTTACGGGGCTAGCGGTAGCTCCTACGAGCAGTACTTC.

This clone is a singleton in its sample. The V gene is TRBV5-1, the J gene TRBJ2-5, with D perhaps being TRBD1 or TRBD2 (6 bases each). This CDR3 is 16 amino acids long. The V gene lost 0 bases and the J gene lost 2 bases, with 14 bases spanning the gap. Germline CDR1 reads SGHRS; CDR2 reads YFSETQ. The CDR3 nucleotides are TGCGCCAGCAGCTTGGCCGGGGTAGGGGGGCAAGAGACCCAGTACTTC. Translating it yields CASSLAGVGGQETQYF.

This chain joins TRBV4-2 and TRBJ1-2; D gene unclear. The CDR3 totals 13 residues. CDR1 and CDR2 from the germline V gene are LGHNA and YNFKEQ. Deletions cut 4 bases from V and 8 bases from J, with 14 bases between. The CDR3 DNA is TGTGCCAGCAGCCGAGACGGCGGATCGGGCTACACCTTC. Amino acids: CASSRDGGSGYTF.

CDR3 residues: CASRSTIEQYF. DNA of the CDR3: TGTGCCAGCAGGTCGACTATCGAGCAGTACTTC. The chain combines TRBV11-2 with TRBJ2-7, with a weak D call TRBD2 (5 bases). The CDR3 length is 11 residues. V was shortened by 6 bases and J by 6 bases, with 9 bases between the two germline ends. From germline, CDR1 is SGHAT and CDR2 FQNNGV.

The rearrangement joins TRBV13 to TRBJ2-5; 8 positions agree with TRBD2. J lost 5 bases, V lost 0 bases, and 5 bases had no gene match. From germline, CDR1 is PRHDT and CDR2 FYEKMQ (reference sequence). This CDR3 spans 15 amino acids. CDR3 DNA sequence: TGTGCCAGCAGCTTAGGGGGACTAGTAAGGGAGACCCAGTACTTC. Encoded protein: CASSLGGLVRETQYF. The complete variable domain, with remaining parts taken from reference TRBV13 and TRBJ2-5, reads AAGVIQSPRHLIKEKRETATLKCYPIPRHDTVYWYQQGPGQDPQFLISFYEKMQSDKGSIPDRFSAQQFSDYHSELNMSSLELGDSALYFCASSLGGLVRETQYFGPGTRLLVL.

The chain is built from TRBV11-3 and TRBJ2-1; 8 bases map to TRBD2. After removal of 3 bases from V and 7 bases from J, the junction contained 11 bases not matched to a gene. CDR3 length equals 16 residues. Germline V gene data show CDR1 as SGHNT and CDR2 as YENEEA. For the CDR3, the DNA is TGTGCCAGCAGCTTTCCCAGCGGGAGTGGGAGGAATGAGCAGTTCTTC. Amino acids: CASSFPSGSGRNEQFF. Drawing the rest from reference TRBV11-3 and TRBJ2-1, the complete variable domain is EAGVVQSPRYKIIEKKQPVAFWCNPISGHNTLYWYLQNLGQGPELLIRYENEEAVDDSQLPKDRFSAERLKGVDSTLKIQPAELGDSAVYLCASSFPSGSGRNEQFFGPGTRLTVL.

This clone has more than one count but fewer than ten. The chain's CDR3 is CASVKGSGNTIYF. CDR3 bases: TGTGCCAGCGTAAAGGGTTCTGGAAACACCATATATTTT. This chain uses TRBV28 with TRBJ1-3; no definite D call. With 8 bases removed from V and 1 base from J, the gap between germline ends came to 9 bases. Germline V gene sequence: CDR1 MDHEN, CDR2 SYDVKM. The CDR3 length is 13 residues.

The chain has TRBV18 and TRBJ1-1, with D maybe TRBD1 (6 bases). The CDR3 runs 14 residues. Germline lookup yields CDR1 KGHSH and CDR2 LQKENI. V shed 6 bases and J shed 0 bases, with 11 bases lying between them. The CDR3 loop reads CASSPGQMNTEAFF. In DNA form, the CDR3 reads TGTGCCAGCTCCCCCGGACAGATGAACACTGAAGCTTTCTTT.

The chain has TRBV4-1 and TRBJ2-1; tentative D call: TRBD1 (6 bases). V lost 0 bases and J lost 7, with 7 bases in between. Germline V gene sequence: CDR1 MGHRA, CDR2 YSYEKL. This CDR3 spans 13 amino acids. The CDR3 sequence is CASSQETGNEQFF. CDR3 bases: TGCGCCAGCAGCCAAGAAACAGGGAATGAGCAGTTCTTC.